This T cell receptor (beta chain) was found in a study of Ad26.COV2.S vaccination and SARS-CoV-2 variants. Study-wide results and limits: It was found that vaccine and placebo recipients had similar non-spike TCR breadth.

Treatment in this sample: about 20 received Ad26.COV2.S at low or high dose, single or two shots; roughly 5 received placebo; per-sample allocation not given. It was on day 63 after the first vaccine or placebo injection that samples were taken. Here immunoSEQ multiplex PCR was the method, and the copy in TCRdb shows in-frame clones only, minus some. The table includes about 350,000 clones, roughly 90% detected once. The sample holds one count of this clone. Its antigen is unknown. J lost 2 bases, V lost 6 bases, and 5 bases had no gene match. Germline lookup yields CDR1 SNHLY and CDR2 FYNNEI. The CDR3 runs 14 residues.

The clonotype comes from a person between 18 and 65 years old who received the Ad26.COV2.S COVID-19 vaccine or a placebo. Sequencing used peripheral blood, obtained in a trial of Ad26.COV2.S vaccine versus placebo. The chain carries TRBV2 and TRBJ2-3; 7 positions agree with TRBD1. CDR3 in DNA: TGTGCCAGCAGGAGACAGGGCCCCACAGATACGCAGTATTTT. It is translated as CASRRQGPTDTQYF.